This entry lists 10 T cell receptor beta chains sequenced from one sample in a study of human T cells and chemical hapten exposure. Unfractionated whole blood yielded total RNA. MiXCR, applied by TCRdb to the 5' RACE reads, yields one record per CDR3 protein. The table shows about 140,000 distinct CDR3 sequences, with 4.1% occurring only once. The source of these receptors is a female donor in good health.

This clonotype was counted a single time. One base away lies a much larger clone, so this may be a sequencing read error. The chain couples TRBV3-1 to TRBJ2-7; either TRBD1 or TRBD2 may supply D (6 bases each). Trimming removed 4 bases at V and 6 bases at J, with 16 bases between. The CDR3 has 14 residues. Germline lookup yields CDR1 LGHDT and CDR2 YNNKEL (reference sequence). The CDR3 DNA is TGTGCCAGCAGCCGAGGGGGAGGCTGGTCCGAGCAGTACTTC. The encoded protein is CASSRGGGWSEQYF.

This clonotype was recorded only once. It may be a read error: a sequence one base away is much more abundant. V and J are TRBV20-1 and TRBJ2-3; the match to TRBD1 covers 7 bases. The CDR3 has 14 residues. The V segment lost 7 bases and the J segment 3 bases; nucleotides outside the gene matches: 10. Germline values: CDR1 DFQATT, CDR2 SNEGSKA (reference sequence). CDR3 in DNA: TGCAGTGGCGGACAGGAAGCCATTACAGATACGCAGTATTTT. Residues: CSGGQEAITDTQYF.

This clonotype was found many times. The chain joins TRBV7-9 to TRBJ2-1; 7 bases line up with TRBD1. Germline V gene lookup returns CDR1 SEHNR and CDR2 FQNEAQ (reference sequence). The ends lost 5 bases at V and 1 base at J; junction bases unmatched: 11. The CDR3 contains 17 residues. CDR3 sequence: CASSHPDRAPSYNEQFF. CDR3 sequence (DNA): TGTGCCAGCAGCCACCCAGACAGGGCTCCTTCCTACAATGAGCAGTTCTTC. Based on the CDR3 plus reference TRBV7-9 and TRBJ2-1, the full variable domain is DTGVSQNPRHKITKRGQNVTFRCDPISEHNRLYWYRQTLGQGPEFLTYFQNEAQLEKSRLLSDRFSAERPKGSFSTLEIQRTEQGDSAMYLCASSHPDRAPSYNEQFFGPGTRLTVL.

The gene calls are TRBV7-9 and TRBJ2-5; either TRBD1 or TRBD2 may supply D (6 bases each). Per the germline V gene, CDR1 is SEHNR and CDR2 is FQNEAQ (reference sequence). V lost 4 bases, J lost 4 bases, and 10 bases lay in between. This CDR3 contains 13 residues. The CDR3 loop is CASSWGARETQYF. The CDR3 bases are TGTGCCAGCAGCTGGGGGGCCCGAGAGACCCAGTACTTC.

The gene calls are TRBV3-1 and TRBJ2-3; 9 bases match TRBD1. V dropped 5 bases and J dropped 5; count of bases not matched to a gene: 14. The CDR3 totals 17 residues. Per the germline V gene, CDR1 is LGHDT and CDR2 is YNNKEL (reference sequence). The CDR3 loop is CASSSGQGLLDEDTQYF. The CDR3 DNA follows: TGTGCCAGCAGCTCAGGACAGGGGTTACTCGATGAAGATACGCAGTATTTT.

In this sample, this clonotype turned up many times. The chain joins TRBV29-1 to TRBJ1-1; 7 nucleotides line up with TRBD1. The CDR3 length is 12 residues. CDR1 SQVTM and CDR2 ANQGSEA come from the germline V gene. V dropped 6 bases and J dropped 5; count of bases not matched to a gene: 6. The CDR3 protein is CSVHAGGTEAFF. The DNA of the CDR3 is TGCAGCGTCCATGCAGGGGGAACTGAAGCTTTCTTT. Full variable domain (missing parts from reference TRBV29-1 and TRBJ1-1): SAVISQKPSRDICQRGTSLTIQCQVDSQVTMMFWYRQQPGQSLTLIATANQGSEATYESGFVIDKFPISRPNLTFSTLTVSNMSPEDSSIYLCSVHAGGTEAFFGQGTRLTVV.

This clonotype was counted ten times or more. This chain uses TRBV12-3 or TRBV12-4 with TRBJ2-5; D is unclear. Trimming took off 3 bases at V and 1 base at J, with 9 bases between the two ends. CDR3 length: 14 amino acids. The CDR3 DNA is TGTGCCAGCAGTTTGGTTGACGTCCAAGAGACCCAGTACTTC. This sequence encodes CASSLVDVQETQYF.

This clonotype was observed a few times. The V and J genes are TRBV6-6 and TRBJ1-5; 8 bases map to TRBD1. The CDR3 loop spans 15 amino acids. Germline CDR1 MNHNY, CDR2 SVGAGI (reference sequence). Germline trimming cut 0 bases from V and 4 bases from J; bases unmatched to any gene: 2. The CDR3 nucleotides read TGTGCCAGCAGTTACTCCGGACAGGGTAATCAGCCCCAGCATTTT. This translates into CASSYSGQGNQPQHF.

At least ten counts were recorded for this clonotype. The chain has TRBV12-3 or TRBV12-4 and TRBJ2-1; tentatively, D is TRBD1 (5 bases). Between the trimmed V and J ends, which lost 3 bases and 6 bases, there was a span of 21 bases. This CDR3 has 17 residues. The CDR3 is CASSLGRTGEISNEQFF. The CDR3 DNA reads TGTGCCAGCAGTTTGGGTCGTACAGGTGAAATTAGCAATGAGCAGTTCTTC.

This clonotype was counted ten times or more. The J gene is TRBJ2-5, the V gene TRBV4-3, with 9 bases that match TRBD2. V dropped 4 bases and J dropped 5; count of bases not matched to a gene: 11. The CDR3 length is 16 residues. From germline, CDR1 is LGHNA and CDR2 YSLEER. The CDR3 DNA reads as TGCGCCAGCAGCCCCCGGGCGGGGGGGGCCCGTGAGACCCAGTACTTC. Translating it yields CASSPRAGGARETQYF.